What follows describes a single T cell receptor beta chain. The entry originates in a study of T cell responses to AZD1222 COVID-19 vaccine. Trimming cost V 5 bases and J 5 bases, with 12 bases left between them. CDR1 and CDR2 (germline): KGHDR, SFDVKD. This CDR3 is built from 15 residues. The repertoire was sequenced with immunoSEQ multiplex PCR; TCRdb's copy has only in-frame clones and lacks some. The sample carries 150,000 to 200,000 clones, around 91% recorded once. This chain links TRBV24-1 with TRBJ2-6; maybe TRBD1 (6 bases). This TCR was recovered from an adult who received the AZD1222 COVID-19 vaccine. The starting material was peripheral blood, obtained 28 days after the second AZD1222 dose. The CDR3 coding sequence is TGTGCCACCAGTGCTCCAGGGGAACGGGCCAACGTCCTGACTTTC. This codes for CATSAPGERANVLTF.